This T cell receptor beta chain stems from a study of CD8+CD57+ T cells in acquired aplastic anemia. Study-level background: When averaged, DNA from sorted CD4+ and CD8+ cells came to 3 to 3.5 ug. Average CD4+ read depth in healthy donors was 9.5 million to 13 million reads.

Genomic DNA acted as the template from which TCR beta VDJ combination and CDR3 sequence profiling were carried out. One entry per CDR3 protein, called by TCRdb with MiXCR from the reads. The sample yields some 48,000 distinct CDR3 sequences, over 60% seen once. Concerning this clonotype: Its antigen is undetermined.

Study-level points and caveats: Roughly 28 was the count of CD8+ CDR3 sequences that patients shared with controls. Patients and healthy controls showed no significant CD8+ Simpson's diversity difference.

The origin of this receptor is a human donor in good health, serving as a control. Material: sorted CD4+, CD8+, or CD8+CD57+ T cells (not recorded which) from PBMCs.

This CDR3 is CASSSPLYEQYF. The CDR3 DNA follows: TGTGCCAGCTCATCCCCCCTGTACGAGCAGTACTTC. The chain employs TRBV2 and TRBJ2-7; no clear D gene. Germline V gives CDR1 SNHLY, CDR2 FYNNEI. The CDR3 length is 12 residues. V shed 8 bases and J shed 4 bases, with 12 bases lying between them.